Sequencing of this TCR beta chain was carried out in a study of PD-1 blockade in classical Hodgkin lymphoma. The protocol was immunoSEQ multiplex PCR, while the TCRdb copy is restricted to in-frame clones and leaves out a portion. The repertoire holds 15,000 to 17,000 clones, with roughly 88% as singletons. Autologous stem cell transplantation was followed by relapse in every patient, and brentuximab vedotin exposure varied. Sample: peripheral blood mononuclear cells (PBMCs), taken before the second cycle of nivolumab. This receptor was obtained from a human donor with classical Hodgkin lymphoma.

CDR3 bases: TGTGCCAGCAGGGGCTCCAGCGGGAGAGGGACCGGGGAGCTGTTTTTT. Protein product: CASRGSSGRGTGELFF. The V and J genes are TRBV7-3 and TRBJ2-2; 8 bases agree with TRBD2. This CDR3 is 16 amino acids long. The V and J ends lost 6 bases and 5 bases, in that order; junction bases with no gene match: 11. Germline V gene sequence: CDR1 SGHTA, CDR2 FQGTGA.